These T cell receptor beta chains were read from a single sample in a study of T cell responses to AZD1222 COVID-19 vaccine. Sequencing used immunoSEQ multiplex PCR; TCRdb keeps in-frame clones, though not all of them. This sample has around 180,000 clones, with 87% found just once. Sequenced here: peripheral blood, sampled on day 0 of AZD1222 vaccination. All receptors come from an adult in good health. The conserved cysteine and the conserved F or W are not part of the CDR3 here.

v_call	j_call	cdr3_aa
TRBV20-1	TRBJ2-3	SASSGREADTQY
TRBV7-8	TRBJ1-2	ASSTLYDYGYT
TRBV6-5	TRBJ1-2	ASSTTHGYSIRT
TRBV9	TRBJ1-2	ASSVGGQGVGYT
TRBV5-1	TRBJ1-1	ASSLQGTEAF
TRBV9	TRBJ1-1	ASSVATGTGETEAF
TRBV19	TRBJ1-1	ASIQGVEPNTEAF
TRBV7-9	TRBJ1-1	ASSQIEAF
TRBV9	TRBJ2-7	ASSVGQRPYKQY
TRBV27	TRBJ1-2	ASSFTERQTGTNGYT
TRBV5-1	TRBJ1-1	ASAQGAGDTEAF
TRBV19	TRBJ2-7	ASSSGGPYEQY
TRBV14	TRBJ1-1	ASSGVSLNTEAF
TRBV15	TRBJ1-3	ATSRARGYENTIY
TRBV28	TRBJ2-7	ASFPRGSLSYEQY
TRBV6-1	TRBJ1-2	ASSGQGRFGQAGDYGYT
TRBV2	TRBJ1-2	ASRTDTVTRYT
TRBV3-1/TRBV3-2	TRBJ2-2	ASSRTNTGELF
TRBV7-3	TRBJ2-7	ASSSPGGEQY
TRBV19	TRBJ1-3	ASRDWSSSGNTIY
TRBV6-5	TRBJ2-7	ASSYSGLAGEQY
TRBV10-3	TRBJ2-2	AISESSNTGELF
TRBV29-1	TRBJ1-1	SVRATVTNTEAF
TRBV7-2	TRBJ2-6	ASSSGAGANVLT
TRBV28	TRBJ2-7	ASSFPSGSLYEQY
TRBV9	TRBJ2-1	ASSPQGQGAYNEQF
TRBV6-5	TRBJ1-6	ASKEGHNSPLH
TRBV24-1	TRBJ2-1	ATSGGQGNEQF
TRBV18	TRBJ1-6	ASSQDRANSPLH
TRBV27	TRBJ2-5	ASRLAEKETQY
TRBV3-1/TRBV3-2	TRBJ2-1	ASSGGLYNEQF
TRBV7-9	TRBJ1-2	ASSLEGGAYGYT
TRBV5-6	TRBJ1-6	ASSLRGSPNSPLH
TRBV24-1	TRBJ2-1	ATSESGTTSYNEQF
TRBV5-5	TRBJ1-5	ASSKVGQGAQGQPQH
TRBV7-2	TRBJ1-1	ASSSTGGVTEAF